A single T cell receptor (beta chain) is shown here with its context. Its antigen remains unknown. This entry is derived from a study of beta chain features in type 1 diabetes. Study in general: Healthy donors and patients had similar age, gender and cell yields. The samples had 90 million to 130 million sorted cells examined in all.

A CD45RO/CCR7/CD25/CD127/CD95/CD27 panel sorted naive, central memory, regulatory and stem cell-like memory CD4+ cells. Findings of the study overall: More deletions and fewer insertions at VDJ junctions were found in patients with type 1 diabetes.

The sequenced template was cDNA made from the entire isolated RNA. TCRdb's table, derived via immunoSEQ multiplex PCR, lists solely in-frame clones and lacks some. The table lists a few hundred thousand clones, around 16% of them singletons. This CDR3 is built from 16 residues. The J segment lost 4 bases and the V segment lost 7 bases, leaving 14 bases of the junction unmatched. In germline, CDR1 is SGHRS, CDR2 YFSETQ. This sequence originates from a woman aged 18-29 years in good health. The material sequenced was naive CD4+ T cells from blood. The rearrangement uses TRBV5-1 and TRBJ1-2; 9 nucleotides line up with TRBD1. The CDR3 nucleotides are TGCGCCAGCGCCTCTACGCCCGGACAGGGGATCTATGGCTACACCTTC. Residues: CASASTPGQGIYGYTF.